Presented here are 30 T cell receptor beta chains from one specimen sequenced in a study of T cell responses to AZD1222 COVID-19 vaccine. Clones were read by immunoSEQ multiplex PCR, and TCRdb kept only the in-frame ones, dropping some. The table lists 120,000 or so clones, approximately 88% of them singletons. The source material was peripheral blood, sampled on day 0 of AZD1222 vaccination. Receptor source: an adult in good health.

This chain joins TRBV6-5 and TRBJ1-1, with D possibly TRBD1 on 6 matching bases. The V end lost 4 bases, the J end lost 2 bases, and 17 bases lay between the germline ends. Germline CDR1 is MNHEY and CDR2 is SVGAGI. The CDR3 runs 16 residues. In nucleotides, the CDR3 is TGTGCCAGCAGTTCCTCCGGGGGGCAGGGAAACACTGAAGCTTTCTTT. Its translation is CASSSSGGQGNTEAFF.

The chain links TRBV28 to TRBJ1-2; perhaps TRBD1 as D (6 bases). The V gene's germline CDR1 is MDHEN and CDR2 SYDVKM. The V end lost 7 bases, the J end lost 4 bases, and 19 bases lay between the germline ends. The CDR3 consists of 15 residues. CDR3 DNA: TGTGCCAGCATCCCTGACAGGTTTGTCGGCTATGGCTACACCTTC. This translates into CASIPDRFVGYGYTF.

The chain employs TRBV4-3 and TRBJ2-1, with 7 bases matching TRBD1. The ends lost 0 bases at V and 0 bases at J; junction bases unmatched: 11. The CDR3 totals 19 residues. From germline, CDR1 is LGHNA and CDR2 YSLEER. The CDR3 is CASSQDYRTGFSSYNEQFF. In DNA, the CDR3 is TGCGCCAGCAGCCAAGATTACAGGACAGGCTTCAGCTCCTACAATGAGCAGTTCTTC.

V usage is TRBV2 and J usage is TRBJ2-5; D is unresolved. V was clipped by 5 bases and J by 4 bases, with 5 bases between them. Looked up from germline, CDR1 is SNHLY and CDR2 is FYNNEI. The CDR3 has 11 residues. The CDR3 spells CASSPIETQYF. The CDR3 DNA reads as TGTGCCAGCAGTCCGATAGAGACCCAGTACTTC.

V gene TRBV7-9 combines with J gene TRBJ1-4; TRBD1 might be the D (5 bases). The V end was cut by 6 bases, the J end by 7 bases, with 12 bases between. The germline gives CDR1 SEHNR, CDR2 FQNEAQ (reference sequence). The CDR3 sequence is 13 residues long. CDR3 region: CASRRGEGEKLFF. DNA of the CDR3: TGTGCCAGCAGGAGAGGGGAGGGTGAAAAACTGTTTTTT. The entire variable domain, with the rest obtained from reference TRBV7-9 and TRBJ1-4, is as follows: DTGVSQNPRHKITKRGQNVTFRCDPISEHNRLYWYRQTLGQGPEFLTYFQNEAQLEKSRLLSDRFSAERPKGSFSTLEIQRTEQGDSAMYLCASRRGEGEKLFFGSGTQLSVL.

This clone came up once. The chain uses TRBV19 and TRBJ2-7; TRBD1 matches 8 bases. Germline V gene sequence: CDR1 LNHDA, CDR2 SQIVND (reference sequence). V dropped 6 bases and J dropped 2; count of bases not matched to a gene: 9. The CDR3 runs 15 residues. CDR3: CASSRGTGDPYEQYF. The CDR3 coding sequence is TGTGCCAGTAGCCGCGGGACAGGCGACCCCTACGAGCAGTACTTC. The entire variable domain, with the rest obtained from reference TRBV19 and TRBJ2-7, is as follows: DGGITQSPKYLFRKEGQNVTLSCEQNLNHDAMYWYRQDPGQGLRLIYYSQIVNDFQKGDIAEGYSVSREKKESFPLTVTSAQKNPTAFYLCASSRGTGDPYEQYFGPGTRLTVT.

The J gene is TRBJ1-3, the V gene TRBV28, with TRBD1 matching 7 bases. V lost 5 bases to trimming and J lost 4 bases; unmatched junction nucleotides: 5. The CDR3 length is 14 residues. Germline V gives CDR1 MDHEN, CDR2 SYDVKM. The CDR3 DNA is TGTGCCAGCAGTAGACAGGGATCCGGAAACACCATATATTTT. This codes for CASSRQGSGNTIYF.

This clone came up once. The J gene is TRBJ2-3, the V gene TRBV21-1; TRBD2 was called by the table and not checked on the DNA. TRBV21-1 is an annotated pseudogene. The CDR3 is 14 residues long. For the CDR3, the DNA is TGTGCCAGCAGCTGCGGGGTCAGCACAGATACGCAGTATTTT. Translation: CASSCGVSTDTQYF.

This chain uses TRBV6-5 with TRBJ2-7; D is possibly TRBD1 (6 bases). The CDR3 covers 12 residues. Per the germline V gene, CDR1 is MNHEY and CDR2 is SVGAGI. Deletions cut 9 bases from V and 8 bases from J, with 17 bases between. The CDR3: CASDRKNSKQYF. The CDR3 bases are TGTGCCAGTGACAGGAAGAACTCCAAGCAGTACTTC.

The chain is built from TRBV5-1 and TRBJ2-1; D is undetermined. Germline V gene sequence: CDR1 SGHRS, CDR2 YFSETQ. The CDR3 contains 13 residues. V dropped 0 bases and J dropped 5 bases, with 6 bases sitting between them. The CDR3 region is CASSLEADNEQFF. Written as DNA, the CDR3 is TGCGCCAGCAGCTTGGAGGCAGACAATGAGCAGTTCTTC.

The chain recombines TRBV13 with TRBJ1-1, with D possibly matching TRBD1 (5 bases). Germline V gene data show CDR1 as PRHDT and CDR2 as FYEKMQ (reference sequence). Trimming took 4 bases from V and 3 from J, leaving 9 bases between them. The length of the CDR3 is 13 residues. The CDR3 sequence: CASSSRAHTEAFF. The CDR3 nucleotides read TGTGCCAGCAGCTCCAGGGCCCACACTGAAGCTTTCTTT.

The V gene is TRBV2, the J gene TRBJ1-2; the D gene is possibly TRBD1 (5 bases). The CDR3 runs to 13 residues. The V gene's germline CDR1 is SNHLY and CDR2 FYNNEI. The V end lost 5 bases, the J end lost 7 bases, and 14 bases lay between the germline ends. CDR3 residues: CASSQGQVIGYTF. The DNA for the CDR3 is TGTGCCAGCAGTCAGGGTCAGGTTATTGGCTACACCTTC.

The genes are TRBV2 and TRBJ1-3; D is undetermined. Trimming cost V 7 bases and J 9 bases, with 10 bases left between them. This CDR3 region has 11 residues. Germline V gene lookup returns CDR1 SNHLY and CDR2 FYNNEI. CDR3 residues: CASIGKGTIYF. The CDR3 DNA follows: TGTGCCAGCATAGGAAAAGGCACCATATATTTT.

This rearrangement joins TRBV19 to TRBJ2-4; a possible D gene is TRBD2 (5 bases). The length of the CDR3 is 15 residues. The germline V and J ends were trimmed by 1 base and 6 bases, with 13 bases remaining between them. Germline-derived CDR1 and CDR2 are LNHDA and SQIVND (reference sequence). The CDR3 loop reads CASSIGGTGRNIQYF. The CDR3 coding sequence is TGTGCCAGTAGTATAGGAGGAACGGGAAGAAACATTCAGTACTTC.

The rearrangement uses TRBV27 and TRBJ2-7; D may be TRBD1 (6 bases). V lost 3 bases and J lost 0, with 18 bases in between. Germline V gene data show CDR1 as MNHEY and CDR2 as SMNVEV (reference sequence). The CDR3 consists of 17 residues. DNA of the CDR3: TGTGCCAGCAGTTTCGGTTTCAGGGGCGGAGTCTCCTACGAGCAGTACTTC. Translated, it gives CASSFGFRGGVSYEQYF.

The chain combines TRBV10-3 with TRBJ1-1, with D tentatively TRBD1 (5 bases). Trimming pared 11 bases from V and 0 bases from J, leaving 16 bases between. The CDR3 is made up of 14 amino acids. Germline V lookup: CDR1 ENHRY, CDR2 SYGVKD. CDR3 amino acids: CAVTDTPLNTEAFF. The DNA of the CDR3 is TGTGCCGTAACGGACACCCCTTTGAACACTGAAGCTTTCTTT.

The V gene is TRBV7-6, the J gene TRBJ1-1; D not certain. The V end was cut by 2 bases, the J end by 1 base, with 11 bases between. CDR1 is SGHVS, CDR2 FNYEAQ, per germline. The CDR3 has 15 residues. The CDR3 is CASSLFGQQNTEAFF. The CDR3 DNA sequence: TGTGCCAGCAGCTTATTTGGGCAGCAGAACACTGAAGCTTTCTTT.

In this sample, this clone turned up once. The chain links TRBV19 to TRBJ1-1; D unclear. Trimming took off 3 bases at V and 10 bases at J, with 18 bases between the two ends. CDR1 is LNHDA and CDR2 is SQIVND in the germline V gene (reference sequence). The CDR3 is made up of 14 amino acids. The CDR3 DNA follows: TGTGCCAGTAGTATCGGTTTCTCTCAGGTAGGAGCTTTCTTT. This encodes CASSIGFSQVGAFF.

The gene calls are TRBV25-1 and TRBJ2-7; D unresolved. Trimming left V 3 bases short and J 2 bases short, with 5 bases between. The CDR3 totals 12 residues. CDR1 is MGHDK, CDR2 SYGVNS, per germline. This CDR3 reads CASSDRAYEQYF. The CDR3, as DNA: TGTGCCAGCAGTGACCGCGCCTACGAGCAGTACTTC.

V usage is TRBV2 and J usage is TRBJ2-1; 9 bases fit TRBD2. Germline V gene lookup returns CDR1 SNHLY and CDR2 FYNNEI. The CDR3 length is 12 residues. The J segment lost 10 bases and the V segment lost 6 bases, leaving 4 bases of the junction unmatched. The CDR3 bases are TGTGCCAGCAGGGTAGCGGGGGCCGAGCAGTTCTTC. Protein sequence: CASRVAGAEQFF.

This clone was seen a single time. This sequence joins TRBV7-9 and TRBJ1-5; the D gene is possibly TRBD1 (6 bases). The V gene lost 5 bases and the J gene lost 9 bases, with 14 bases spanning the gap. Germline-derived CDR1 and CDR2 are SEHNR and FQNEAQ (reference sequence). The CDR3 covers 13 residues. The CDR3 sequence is CASSPDSKRPQHF. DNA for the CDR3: TGTGCCAGCAGCCCGGACAGCAAGAGGCCCCAGCATTTT.

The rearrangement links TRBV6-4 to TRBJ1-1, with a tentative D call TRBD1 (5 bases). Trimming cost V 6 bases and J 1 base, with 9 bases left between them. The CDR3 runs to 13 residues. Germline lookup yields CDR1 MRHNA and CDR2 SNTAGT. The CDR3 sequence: CASRVDRNTEAFF. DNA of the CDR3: TGTGCCAGCAGGGTAGACAGGAACACTGAAGCTTTCTTT.

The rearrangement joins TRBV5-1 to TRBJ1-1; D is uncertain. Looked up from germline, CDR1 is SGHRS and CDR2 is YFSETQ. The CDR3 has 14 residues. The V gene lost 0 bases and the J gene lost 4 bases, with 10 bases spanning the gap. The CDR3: CASSLDGLGTEAFF. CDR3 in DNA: TGCGCCAGCAGCTTGGACGGATTGGGCACTGAAGCTTTCTTT.

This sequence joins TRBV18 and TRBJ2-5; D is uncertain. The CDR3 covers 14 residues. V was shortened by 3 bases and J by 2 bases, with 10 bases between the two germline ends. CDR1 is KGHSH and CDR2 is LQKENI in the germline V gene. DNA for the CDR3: TGTGCCAGCTCACCTGACCTCTCACAAGAGACCCAGTACTTC. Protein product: CASSPDLSQETQYF.

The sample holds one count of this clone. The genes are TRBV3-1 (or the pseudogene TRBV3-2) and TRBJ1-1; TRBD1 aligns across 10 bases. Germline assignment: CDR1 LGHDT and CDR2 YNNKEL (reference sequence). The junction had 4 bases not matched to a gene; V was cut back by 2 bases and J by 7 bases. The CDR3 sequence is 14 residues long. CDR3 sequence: CASSQPGQGSEAFF. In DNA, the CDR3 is TGTGCCAGCAGCCAACCGGGACAGGGGAGTGAAGCTTTCTTT.

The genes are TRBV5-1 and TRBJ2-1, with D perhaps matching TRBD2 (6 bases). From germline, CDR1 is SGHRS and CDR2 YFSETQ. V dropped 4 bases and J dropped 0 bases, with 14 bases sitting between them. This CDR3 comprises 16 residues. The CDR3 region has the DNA TGCGCCAGCAGCCGGGATGGACTAAGCTCCTACAATGAGCAGTTCTTC. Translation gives CASSRDGLSSYNEQFF.

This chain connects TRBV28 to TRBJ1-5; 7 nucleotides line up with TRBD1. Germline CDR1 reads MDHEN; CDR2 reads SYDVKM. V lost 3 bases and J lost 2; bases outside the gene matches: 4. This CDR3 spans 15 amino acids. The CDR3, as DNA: TGTGCCAGCAGTTTGGAAACAGGGGGCAATCAGCCCCAGCATTTT. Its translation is CASSLETGGNQPQHF.

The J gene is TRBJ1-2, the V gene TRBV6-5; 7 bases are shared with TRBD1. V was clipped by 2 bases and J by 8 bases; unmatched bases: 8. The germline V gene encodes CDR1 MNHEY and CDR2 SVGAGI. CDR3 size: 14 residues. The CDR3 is CASSYGAGGEGYTF. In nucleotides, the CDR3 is TGTGCCAGCAGTTACGGGGCAGGGGGAGAAGGCTACACCTTC.

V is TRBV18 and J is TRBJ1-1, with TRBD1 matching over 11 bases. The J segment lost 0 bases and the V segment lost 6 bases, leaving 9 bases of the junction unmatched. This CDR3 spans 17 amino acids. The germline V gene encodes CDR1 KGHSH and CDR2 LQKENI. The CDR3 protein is CASSPGQGALLNTEAFF. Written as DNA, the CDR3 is TGTGCCAGCTCCCCCGGACAGGGGGCTCTCCTGAACACTGAAGCTTTCTTT.

In DNA, the CDR3 is TGCGCCAGCAGCCAAGATTTCTCTTCGTATGGCTACACCTTC. Translation: CASSQDFSSYGYTF. The chain carries TRBV4-3 and TRBJ1-2; D is unresolved. The germline V gene encodes CDR1 LGHNA and CDR2 YSLEER. V was clipped by 0 bases and J by 5 bases, with 10 bases between them. This CDR3 is built from 14 residues.